These 6 T cell receptor beta chains were sequenced from one sample in a study of CD8 T cells in ankylosing spondylitis. MiXCR, applied by TCRdb to the 5' RACE reads, yields one record per CDR3 protein. The repertoire includes about 150,000 distinct CDR3 sequences, 30% to 40% of them detected once, and 6% sits in the top ten. Sequences were obtained from synovial fluid, either unsorted or a sorted T cell fraction (not recorded which). These receptors all stem from a male donor with ankylosing spondylitis.

The V call is TRBV5-6, the J call TRBJ1-2; tentatively, D is TRBD1 (6 bases). V lost 6 bases to trimming and J lost 3 bases, with 15 bases between them. Germline V gene data show CDR1 as SGHDT and CDR2 as YYEEEE. CDR3 length: 14 amino acids. In nucleotides, the CDR3 is TGTGCCAGCACCAGGGGTATTCAATACTATGGCTACACCTTC. As protein: CASTRGIQYYGYTF.

V usage is TRBV11-2 and J usage is TRBJ1-1; 8 nucleotides match TRBD1. The CDR3 spans 17 residues. V lost 5 bases to trimming and J lost 5 bases; unmatched junction nucleotides: 16. Germline lookup yields CDR1 SGHAT and CDR2 FQNNGV. The CDR3 sequence is CASSPRTGLGGTTEAFF. The CDR3 DNA sequence: TGTGCCAGCAGCCCCCGGACAGGGTTGGGCGGAACAACTGAAGCTTTCTTT.

This clonotype was observed many times. The J gene is TRBJ2-7, the V gene TRBV30; D unresolved. Trimming left V 0 bases short and J 2 bases short, with 11 bases between. The germline CDR1 and CDR2 sequences are GTSNPN and SVGIG (reference sequence). The CDR3 is made up of 14 amino acids. The CDR3 region is CAWSVSPKTYEQYF. The CDR3 nucleotides are TGTGCCTGGAGTGTATCCCCCAAAACCTACGAGCAGTACTTC.

This clonotype has only one observation. The chain carries TRBV20-1 and TRBJ1-5, with a tentative D call TRBD1 (6 bases). Per the germline V gene, CDR1 is DFQATT and CDR2 is SNEGSKA (reference sequence). CDR3 length: 14 amino acids. V lost 5 bases and J 2 bases, leaving 13 bases between the germline ends. Here the CDR3 reads CSASTTGRNQPQHF. CDR3 DNA sequence: TGCAGTGCTTCGACAACAGGGCGCAATCAGCCCCAGCATTTT.

The rearrangement links TRBV20-1 to TRBJ2-3; D is undetermined. The CDR3 covers 10 residues. V lost 3 bases and J lost 6, with 4 bases in between. Germline V lookup: CDR1 DFQATT, CDR2 SNEGSKA (reference sequence). The CDR3: CSASDDTQYF. The CDR3 DNA reads as TGCAGTGCTAGTGATGATACGCAGTATTTT.

This clonotype was seen at least ten times. The chain uses TRBV6-2 or TRBV6-3 and TRBJ2-1; D tentatively fits TRBD1 or TRBD2 (5 bases each). Germline V gene sequence: CDR1 MNHEY, CDR2 SVGEGT. Between the trimmed V and J ends, which lost 3 bases and 9 bases, there was a span of 30 bases. CDR3 size: 19 residues. This CDR3 is CASSYSTSLTVLSGGEQFF. CDR3 bases: TGTGCCAGCAGTTATTCCACATCACTGACGGTCCTCAGTGGGGGTGAGCAGTTCTTC.